This T cell receptor (beta chain) was obtained from a study of blood T cell repertoires in COVID-19. Background on the study: Italy, Spain and the United States were the sources of the convalescent and acute COVID-19 samples.

Assay: immunoSEQ multiplex PCR; the TCRdb copy retains only in-frame clones and omits some. The top ten clones hold around 5.9% of a sample with roughly 52,000 clones, around 83% of them seen once. From germline, CDR1 is KGHDR and CDR2 SFDVKD. The CDR3 length is 15 residues. Trimming cost V 3 bases and J 4 bases; bases outside gene matches: 4. This rearrangement joins TRBV24-1 to TRBJ2-5; TRBD2 agrees at 10 bases. The source of this sequence is a human donor in a cohort sampled during active or convalescent COVID-19. The sample comprised peripheral blood. This chain's CDR3 is CATSDPRTSGETQYF. For the CDR3, the DNA is TGTGCCACCAGTGATCCCCGGACTAGCGGAGAGACCCAGTACTTC.